This TCR beta chain originates from a study of response to subunit inactivated influenza vaccine. This CDR3 contains 19 residues. V was pared by 4 bases and J by 3 bases, with 15 bases of the junction left unmatched. CDR1 and CDR2 (germline): MGHRA, YSYEKL. One entry per CDR3 protein results from TCRdb running MiXCR on the RT-PCR reads. The data hold about 570,000 distinct CDR3 sequences, with approximately 11% observed a single time. The same sample was also studied in work on T cells expressing NK-cell markers. Per that study: TCR beta libraries carry UMIs added by 5'RACE template switching. Eight donors were sequenced, of whom seven were HCMV-seropositive, while the remaining one was HCMV-seronegative. What restricted sorting to alpha-beta TCR T cells in several experiments was an anti-gamma-delta TCR antibody. NKG2C+ dominant clonotypes from several donors made up about 1.0-7.0% of CD8+ T cells.

This sequence joins TRBV4-1 and TRBJ2-5, with TRBD2 identical over 12 bases. This sequence was found in a man between 50 and 59 years old who received an inactivated influenza vaccine. The sequences come from PBMCs from blood, collected on the day of vaccination. The CDR3 protein is CASSPRRTSGEGLKETQYF. Here the CDR3 DNA reads TGCGCCAGCAGCCCCCGACGGACTAGCGGGGAGGGCTTAAAAGAGACCCAGTACTTC.